The following is a T cell receptor (beta chain) sequence with its context. Antigen specificity is unknown. This sample is part of a study of immune evolution from preneoplasia to lung adenocarcinoma. General study points: Clonality was highest in normal lung, lower in later-stage lesions apparently.

Trimming at V came to 0 bases and at J to 2 bases, leaving 9 bases not matched to a gene. This CDR3 region has 18 residues. Germline CDR1 reads SGHAT; CDR2 reads FQDESV (reference sequence). Assay: immunoSEQ multiplex PCR; the TCRdb copy retains only in-frame clones and omits some. The table lists some 4,900 clones, roughly three quarters of them singletons. V and J are TRBV11-1 and TRBJ2-7; 11 positions match TRBD2. The source is a person aged 65 to 85 with lung adenocarcinoma. The sample consisted of FFPE minimally invasive lung adenocarcinoma tissue. The CDR3 sequence is CASSLAVPGLAVPYEQYF. CDR3 nucleotides: TGTGCCAGCAGCTTAGCGGTCCCGGGACTAGCGGTTCCCTACGAGCAGTACTTC.